These 26 T cell receptor beta chains were all obtained from the same sample, sequenced in a study of regulatory T cells in long-lasting Graves disease. Investigators prepared the TCR beta libraries by applying iRepertoire HTBI primers and Arm-PCR of CDR3 regions. TCRdb redid the calling of the multiplex PCR reads with MiXCR, one entry per CDR3 protein. Of 400,000 to 500,000 distinct CDR3 sequences in the sample, 20% to 25% were seen once. Time point described: persistent/refractory GD, antithyroid drugs over 5 years with positive TRAb. The TCR library was made from RNA extracted from PBMCs. Sample: peripheral blood mononuclear cells (PBMCs), taken when the disease was refractory, from a patient treated with antithyroid drugs. The origin of the receptors is a female donor with Graves disease.

This clonotype was seen at least ten times. This sequence joins TRBV6-5 and TRBJ2-5; D uncertain. This CDR3 is 14 amino acids long. Looked up from germline, CDR1 is MNHEY and CDR2 is SVGAGI. V was cut by 2 bases and J by 0 bases, with 7 bases left in between. The CDR3 reads CASSYGQNQETQYF. CDR3 sequence (DNA): TGTGCCAGCAGTTACGGCCAGAACCAAGAGACCCAGTACTTC.

This clonotype was recorded a few times. V usage is TRBV9 and J usage is TRBJ2-6, with TRBD1 identical over 10 bases. The junction had 7 bases not matched to a gene; V was cut back by 4 bases and J by 0 bases. Germline V lookup: CDR1 SGDLS, CDR2 YYNGEE. This CDR3 has 18 amino acids. CDR3 residues: CASSLRQGAASGANVLTF. The CDR3 DNA follows: TGTGCCAGCAGCCTAAGACAGGGGGCCGCCTCTGGGGCCAACGTCCTGACTTTC.

This clonotype appeared many times. The chain has TRBV10-3 and TRBJ1-4; 9 positions match TRBD1. The CDR3 sequence is 16 residues long. CDR1 is ENHRY, CDR2 SYGVKD, per germline. Unmatched junction bases numbered 5, after V lost 0 bases and J lost 6 bases. DNA of the CDR3: TGTGCCATCAGTGAGTCTCCCCGGACAGGGGATGAAAAACTGTTTTTT. It yields the protein CAISESPRTGDEKLFF.

In this sample, this clonotype turned up a few times. The chain recombines TRBV27 with TRBJ1-1; no clear D gene. CDR1 and CDR2 from the germline V gene are MNHEY and SMNVEV (reference sequence). V was shortened by 2 bases and J by 4 bases, with 8 bases between the two germline ends. CDR3 size: 13 residues. CDR3 in amino acids: CASSLKPGTEAFF. The CDR3 DNA follows: TGTGCCAGCAGTTTAAAGCCAGGCACTGAAGCTTTCTTT.

This clonotype came up a few times. The V and J genes are TRBV7-2 and TRBJ2-7; 7 bases match TRBD2. Germline CDR1 and CDR2: SGHTA and FQGNSA. Losses at the gene ends were 6 bases for V and 2 bases for J; bases not matched to a gene: 10. This CDR3 is 15 amino acids long. This CDR3 reads CASRFGVAGTYEQYF. The CDR3 DNA follows: TGTGCCAGCAGGTTTGGGGTAGCGGGTACCTACGAGCAGTACTTC.

This clonotype was picked up a small number of times. Its ends do not fully match the called genes, so a read error is possible. The V and J genes are TRBV6-1 and TRBJ1-2; no firm D call. CDR1 and CDR2 (germline): MNHNS, SASEGT. This CDR3 region has 13 residues. The CDR3 protein is CASSEGRTYGHTF. The CDR3 nucleotides are TGTGCCAGCAGTGAAGGACGTACCTATGGCCACACCTTC.

The chain recombines TRBV7-9 with TRBJ2-7; D perhaps matches TRBD1 (5 bases). Trimming took 1 base from V and 5 from J, leaving 9 bases between them. CDR3 length: 13 residues. Per germline, CDR1 SEHNR and CDR2 FQNEAQ (reference sequence). CDR3 sequence: CASSLVQGDEQYF. The CDR3 DNA is TGTGCCAGCAGCTTAGTTCAGGGTGACGAGCAGTACTTC.

The chain carries TRBV5-1 and TRBJ2-7; D is perhaps TRBD1 or TRBD2 (5 bases each). The CDR3 extends over 16 amino acids. Trimming cost V 0 bases and J 0 bases, with 13 bases left between them. CDR1 is SGHRS, CDR2 YFSETQ, per germline. This CDR3 is CASSLDHRDLSYEQYF. CDR3 bases: TGCGCCAGCAGCTTGGACCATCGGGACCTCTCCTACGAGCAGTACTTC.

The table lists this clonotype with many counts. V usage is TRBV12-3 or TRBV12-4 and J usage is TRBJ2-7, with 12 bases identical to TRBD2. The CDR3 sequence is 15 residues long. V shed 4 bases, J shed 2 bases, and the junction held 3 bases outside the gene matches. The CDR3 DNA sequence: TGTGCCAGCAGTTCTAGCGGGGGGGGGACCTACGAGCAGTACTTC. This encodes CASSSSGGGTYEQYF.

This clonotype has a count of ten or more. The chain uses TRBV19 and TRBJ2-2; TRBD1 matches 10 bases. Losses at the gene ends were 4 bases for V and 5 bases for J; bases not matched to a gene: 4. Germline lookup yields CDR1 LNHDA and CDR2 SQIVND (reference sequence). The CDR3 extends over 15 amino acids. The CDR3 region has the DNA TGTGCCAGTAGTAACCGGGACAGGGGAACCGGGGAGCTGTTTTTT. Its protein is CASSNRDRGTGELFF.

This clonotype showed up many times. The chain couples TRBV7-9 to TRBJ1-6; unclear D gene. Germline-derived CDR1 and CDR2 are SEHNR and FQNEAQ (reference sequence). CDR3 size: 15 residues. V was cut by 3 bases and J by 7 bases, with 13 bases left in between. The CDR3 reads CASSFGEDGNSPLHF. The CDR3 nucleotides read TGTGCCAGCAGCTTCGGAGAGGATGGCAATTCACCCCTCCACTTT.

The chain carries TRBV20-1 and TRBJ1-1; D is possibly TRBD1 (5 bases). This CDR3 contains 13 residues. The V gene's germline CDR1 is DFQATT and CDR2 SNEGSKA (reference sequence). The ends were cut back, 5 bases at V and 2 bases at J, with 12 bases in the middle. CDR3 DNA: TGCAGTGCTTTCGGGACCGCAAACACTGAAGCTTTCTTT. This gives the protein CSAFGTANTEAFF.

V usage is TRBV28 and J usage is TRBJ1-5; 8 positions match TRBD1. Trimming at V came to 6 bases and at J to 1 base, leaving 5 bases not matched to a gene. The germline CDR1 and CDR2 sequences are MDHEN and SYDVKM. The CDR3 covers 15 residues. For the CDR3, the DNA is TGTGCCAGCAGACGACAGGGGTCGAGCAATCAGCCCCAGCATTTT. It is translated as CASRRQGSSNQPQHF.

With regard to this clonotype: A much larger clone sits a single nucleotide away, making a read error possible. The chain combines TRBV28 with TRBJ2-5; D uncertain. This CDR3 contains 12 residues. Germline V gene data show CDR1 as MDHEN and CDR2 as SYDVKM. The CDR3 is CASGFGRKTQYF. The CDR3 DNA reads as TGTGCCAGCGGTTTCGGCAGGAAGACCCAGTACTTC. The entire variable domain, with the rest obtained from reference TRBV28 and TRBJ2-5, is as follows: DVKVTQSSRYLVKRTGEKVFLECVQDMDHENMFWYRQDPGLGLRLIYFSYDVKMKEKGDIPEGYSVSREKKERFSLILESASTNQTSMYLCASGFGRKTQYFGPGTRLLVL.

Points on this clonotype: A far larger clone is one base from this, pointing to a likely read error. The gene calls are TRBV6-1 and TRBJ2-5; the D gene is possibly TRBD1 (5 bases). The germline V gene encodes CDR1 MNHNS and CDR2 SASEGT. This CDR3 region has 17 residues. V was clipped by 5 bases and J by 1 base, with 20 bases between them. The CDR3 protein is CASSTLARQGPQETQYF. As DNA, the CDR3 is TGTGCCAGCAGTACCCTCGCCCGGCAGGGTCCCCAAGAGACCCAGTACTTC.

V usage is TRBV3-1 and J usage is TRBJ2-2; a weak D match, TRBD2 (6 bases). This CDR3 spans 15 amino acids. The V end lost 1 base, the J end lost 5 bases, and 11 bases lay between the germline ends. Germline CDR1 reads LGHDT; CDR2 reads YNNKEL (reference sequence). CDR3 in amino acids: CASSQGWGVTGELFF. The CDR3 DNA sequence: TGTGCCAGCAGCCAAGGATGGGGGGTTACCGGGGAGCTGTTTTTT.

The rearrangement links TRBV5-5 to TRBJ2-3, with TRBD1 identical over 7 bases. CDR1 and CDR2 (germline): SGHKS, YYEKEE (reference sequence). The CDR3 is made up of 16 amino acids. V lost 4 bases, J lost 3 bases, and 11 bases stayed unmatched. The CDR3 is CASSRYQGEETDTQYF. In DNA, the CDR3 is TGTGCCAGCAGCAGATATCAGGGGGAAGAAACAGATACGCAGTATTTT.

This clonotype was observed many times. V gene TRBV20-1 combines with J gene TRBJ2-5; tentatively, D is TRBD2 (6 bases). Germline V gene lookup returns CDR1 DFQATT and CDR2 SNEGSKA (reference sequence). V lost 5 bases and J 9 bases, leaving 13 bases between the germline ends. The CDR3 consists of 11 residues. Written as DNA, the CDR3 is TGCAGTGCTCGGGACTCCCCCGCCCAGTACTTC. The encoded protein is CSARDSPAQYF.

The genes are TRBV7-8 and TRBJ2-3; no clear D. TRBJ2-5 matches the DNA end more closely, so the J call is doubtful. This CDR3 is 11 amino acids long. Germline values: CDR1 SGHVS, CDR2 FQNEAQ. CDR3 region: CASSISETQYF. The CDR3 region has the DNA TGTGCCAGCAGCATAAGTGAGACCCAGTACTTC.

This clonotype came up a few times. The gene calls are TRBV2 and TRBJ2-7, with D unresolved. Looked up from germline, CDR1 is SNHLY and CDR2 is FYNNEI. V was cut by 11 bases and J by 2 bases, with 19 bases left in between. The CDR3 is made up of 14 amino acids. This CDR3 reads CAGIETPNTYEQYF. The DNA of the CDR3 is TGTGCCGGCATTGAGACCCCCAATACCTACGAGCAGTACTTC.

This clonotype was seen ten or more times. V gene TRBV5-6 combines with J gene TRBJ1-2, with 9 positions matching TRBD1. V lost 0 bases and J lost 7; bases outside the gene matches: 7. Germline V CDR1 and CDR2: SGHDT, YYEEEE. This CDR3 has 15 amino acids. The CDR3 DNA reads as TGTGCCAGCAGCTTGGGCGGGACAGGGAGTTCTGGCTACACCTTC. This gives the protein CASSLGGTGSSGYTF.

This clonotype was observed at least ten times. This sequence joins TRBV12-3 or TRBV12-4 and TRBJ2-2; 13 bases align to TRBD2. V dropped 5 bases and J dropped 0; count of bases not matched to a gene: 6. The CDR3 totals 18 residues. The CDR3 loop reads CASSAGLAGAANTGELFF. The CDR3 region has the DNA TGTGCCAGCAGTGCCGGACTAGCGGGGGCCGCGAACACCGGGGAGCTGTTTTTT.

This clonotype was observed a few times. The chain recombines TRBV10-3 with TRBJ2-7; 8 bases are shared with TRBD1. The ends lost 6 bases at V and 2 bases at J; junction bases unmatched: 9. The CDR3 spans 15 residues. The germline CDR1 and CDR2 sequences are ENHRY and SYGVKD. The CDR3 nucleotides are TGTGCCATCAGCTTATCGGACAGGGTTACCTACGAGCAGTACTTC. Encoded protein: CAISLSDRVTYEQYF.

This clonotype was observed many times. The chain is built from TRBV28 and TRBJ1-3; D is ambiguous. The CDR3 is 14 residues long. Trimming pared 3 bases from V and 3 bases from J, leaving 9 bases between. Germline CDR1 MDHEN, CDR2 SYDVKM. The CDR3 DNA is TGTGCCAGCAGTTTTCTTGGGGATGGAAACACCATATATTTT. Translation: CASSFLGDGNTIYF.

Concerning this clonotype: This CDR3 fails to terminate in the conserved phenylalanine or tryptophan, so it likely reflects a read error. V usage is TRBV19 and J usage is TRBJ2-1; 7 bases match TRBD2. The germline V gene encodes CDR1 LNHDA and CDR2 SQIVND (reference sequence). The V and J ends lost 1 base and 3 bases, in that order; junction bases with no gene match: 6. The CDR3 runs to 16 residues. CDR3 loop: CASSIVREKGYNEQFL. The CDR3 bases are TGTGCCAGTAGTATAGTGCGGGAGAAAGGCTACAATGAGCAGTTCCTC.

This clonotype was seen repeatedly, ten times or more. This chain joins TRBV27 and TRBJ1-2, with D perhaps matching TRBD1 (6 bases). The germline gives CDR1 MNHEY, CDR2 SMNVEV (reference sequence). CDR3 length equals 15 residues. Trimming removed 5 bases at V and 6 bases at J, with 19 bases between. The CDR3 reads CASSVVGGAFNGYTF. The CDR3 nucleotides are TGTGCCAGCAGTGTTGTTGGGGGCGCATTTAATGGCTACACCTTC.